The clone carrying this TCR beta chain was seen more than once but under ten times. Antigen unknown. This sample was taken from a study of beta chain features in type 1 diabetes. Overall study context: Healthy donors and patients had similar age, gender and cell yields. Whole-study results and caveats: Using cDNA template may skew counts toward highly expressing activated cells. VDJ junctions sequenced from type 1 diabetes patients showed fewer insertions and more deletions. Among all four CD4+ subsets, Type 1 diabetes patients had TCRB CDR3s that were moderately but significantly shorter.

Every isolated RNA sample was fully reverse transcribed, so sequencing captured expressed TCRB transcripts. Clones were read by immunoSEQ multiplex PCR, and TCRdb kept only the in-frame ones, dropping some. The table has more than 250,000 clones, over 20% seen once; the top ten hold about 0.028%. Every sorted population was more than 95% pure. The CDR3 has 13 amino acids. V was cut by 1 base and J by 0 bases, with 6 bases left in between. CDR1 is GTSNPN and CDR2 is SVGIG in the germline V gene (reference sequence). V and J are TRBV30 and TRBJ1-2; D gene uncertain. This clonotype originated in a woman aged 40 to 50 with type 1 diabetes. Sequencing used naive CD4+ T cells from blood. The CDR3 coding sequence is TGTGCCTGGAGTGCTACCACTAACTATGGCTACACCTTC. Residues: CAWSATTNYGYTF.